These 13 T cell receptor beta chains came from one sample sequenced in a study of blood T cells in healthy people across ages. Next came a second PCR, run for about 7 to 12 cycles, which used a sample-barcoded 5' primer along with a J-beta primer mix. TCRdb re-analysed the 5' RACE reads in MiXCR, keeping a single row per CDR3 protein. This table has around 1,500,000 distinct CDR3 sequences, under 30% appearing once. Sequenced sample: blood. The receptors derive from a woman in her twenties or thirties in good health.

V gene TRBV6-6 combines with J gene TRBJ2-7; 9 bases match TRBD2. Germline V gives CDR1 MNHNY, CDR2 SVGAGI (reference sequence). The CDR3 has 13 residues. Germline trimming cut 9 bases from V and 2 bases from J; bases unmatched to any gene: 5. CDR3 nucleotide sequence: TGTGCCAGTTTAGCGGGAGCTACCTACGAGCAGTACTTC. Protein product: CASLAGATYEQYF.

The table lists this clonotype with many counts. The chain uses TRBV7-2 and TRBJ2-1, with D hard to call. Trimming removed 3 bases at V and 7 bases at J, with 10 bases between. Looked up from germline, CDR1 is SGHTA and CDR2 is FQGNSA. CDR3 length: 13 residues. Here the CDR3 reads CASSFGPLNEQFF. CDR3 nucleotides: TGTGCCAGCAGCTTTGGACCGCTTAATGAGCAGTTCTTC.

The rearrangement links TRBV7-2 to TRBJ2-7; D tentatively reads TRBD1 or TRBD2 (5 bases each). V was trimmed by 0 bases and J by 5 bases, leaving 11 bases between them. The germline gives CDR1 SGHTA, CDR2 FQGNSA. The CDR3 is made up of 14 amino acids. CDR3 coding DNA: TGTGCCAGCAGCTTAGCGGGGCTGGGACACGAGCAGTACTTC. Protein sequence: CASSLAGLGHEQYF.

V is TRBV27 and J is TRBJ1-5, with 9 nucleotides matching TRBD1. Looked up from germline, CDR1 is MNHEY and CDR2 is SMNVEV (reference sequence). CDR3 size: 15 residues. V shed 5 bases, J shed 2 bases, and the junction held 4 bases outside the gene matches. The CDR3 loop reads CASSAGDRGNQPQHF. The CDR3 nucleotides are TGTGCCAGCAGTGCCGGGGACAGGGGCAATCAGCCCCAGCATTTT.

This clonotype was seen a few times. The chain joins TRBV29-1 to TRBJ2-1; 10 bases are a match to TRBD2. Looked up from germline, CDR1 is SQVTM and CDR2 is ANQGSEA. After removal of 6 bases from V and 3 bases from J, the junction contained 5 bases not matched to a gene. The length of the CDR3 is 14 residues. For the CDR3, the DNA is TGCAGCGTGGGGGGACTAGCGCTCTACAATGAGCAGTTCTTC. This codes for CSVGGLALYNEQFF.

This clonotype came up a few times. The V gene is TRBV25-1, the J gene TRBJ1-4; the match to TRBD1 covers 11 bases. The V gene's germline CDR1 is MGHDK and CDR2 SYGVNS. This CDR3 has 13 amino acids. J lost 6 bases, V lost 8 bases, and 2 bases had no gene match. CDR3 sequence (DNA): TGTGCCAGCGAGGGACAGGGGGATGAAAAACTGTTTTTT. It is translated as CASEGQGDEKLFF. The entire variable domain, with the rest obtained from reference TRBV25-1 and TRBJ1-4, is as follows: EADIYQTPRYLVIGTGKKITLECSQTMGHDKMYWYQQDPGMELHLIHYSYGVNSTEKGDLSSESTVSRIRTEHFPLTLESARPSHTSQYLCASEGQGDEKLFFGSGTQLSVL.

The table lists this clonotype with many counts. V gene TRBV7-2 combines with J gene TRBJ1-1; D call uncertain. Germline CDR1 reads SGHTA; CDR2 reads FQGNSA. V was clipped by 4 bases and J by 2 bases, with 8 bases between them. This CDR3 spans 13 amino acids. Here the CDR3 DNA reads TGTGCCAGCAGCTCCTCGGTTAACACTGAAGCTTTCTTT. This codes for CASSSSVNTEAFF.

This chain links TRBV6-1 with TRBJ2-7; 10 bases match TRBD2. The CDR3 runs 13 residues. J lost 0 bases, V lost 10 bases, and 3 bases had no gene match. The germline gives CDR1 MNHNS, CDR2 SASEGT. For the CDR3, the DNA is TGTGCCACCGAGCGGGAGGGCTCCTACGAGCAGTACTTC. Its protein product is CATEREGSYEQYF.

The chain recombines TRBV20-1 with TRBJ2-1; a weak D match, TRBD2 (5 bases). Deletions cut 6 bases from V and 0 bases from J, with 15 bases between. This CDR3 is built from 15 residues. Germline loops: CDR1 DFQATT, CDR2 SNEGSKA (reference sequence). The CDR3 DNA is TGCAGTGCCCCCCGGCGGGCGGACTCCTACAATGAGCAGTTCTTC. Amino acid sequence: CSAPRRADSYNEQFF.

This clonotype occurred a few times. The V and J genes are TRBV18 and TRBJ2-4, with D tentatively TRBD1 or TRBD2 (5 bases each). There are 14 residues in the CDR3. With 4 bases removed from V and 10 bases from J, the gap between germline ends came to 17 bases. From germline, CDR1 is KGHSH and CDR2 LQKENI. This CDR3 reads CASSLFGDGLIQYF. DNA of the CDR3: TGTGCCAGCTCACTGTTTGGGGACGGGCTGATTCAGTACTTC.

About this clonotype itself: A clone one base away is much larger, so this may be a read error. The chain couples TRBV12-3 or TRBV12-4 to TRBJ2-5; tentatively, D is TRBD2 (6 bases). The CDR3 totals 15 residues. Trimming removed 6 bases from V and 11 bases from J, with 25 bases in between. The chain's CDR3 is CASSPRGTEDNEQYF. The DNA of the CDR3 is TGTGCCAGCAGCCCCCGGGGGACGGAAGACAATGAGCAGTACTTC.

The chain employs TRBV29-1 and TRBJ1-1; D not certain. The CDR3 consists of 14 residues. Germline-derived CDR1 and CDR2 are SQVTM and ANQGSEA. The V end lost 6 bases, the J end lost 1 base, and 15 bases lay between the germline ends. CDR3 DNA: TGCAGCGTCGCCACACGTTATGCGAACACTGAAGCTTTCTTT. Amino acid sequence: CSVATRYANTEAFF.

This clonotype has ten or more counts. The chain couples TRBV6-1 to TRBJ2-4; 9 positions match TRBD1. The junction had 10 bases not matched to a gene; V was cut back by 7 bases and J by 6 bases. Germline-derived CDR1 and CDR2 are MNHNS and SASEGT. The CDR3 is 15 residues long. Written as DNA, the CDR3 is TGTGCCAGCACTCATATTCCGGGACAGGGAAACATTCAGTACTTC. Its translation is CASTHIPGQGNIQYF.